Below are 23 T cell receptor beta chains sequenced from a single sample in a study of shared clonotypes between healthy human individuals. The assay was immunoSEQ multiplex PCR, and TCRdb's table has in-frame clones only and misses some. The table shows approximately 500,000 clones, with 90% to 96% occurring only once. The sequencing input was naive CD4+ T cells sorted from blood. The subset here: CD45RA+ positively selected. Receptor source: a woman aged 25 to 39 in good health.

The rearrangement uses TRBV11-2 and TRBJ2-5; 7 bases match TRBD1. The CDR3 has 14 residues. Germline-derived CDR1 and CDR2 are SGHAT and FQNNGV. Germline trimming cut 0 bases from V and 11 bases from J; bases unmatched to any gene: 9. This CDR3 is CASSLEQGISEQYF. The CDR3 nucleotides are TGTGCCAGCAGCTTAGAACAGGGGATTTCAGAACAGTACTTC.

V usage is TRBV28 and J usage is TRBJ2-7, with 7 bases aligning to TRBD1. V shed 6 bases, J shed 3 bases, and the junction held 8 bases outside the gene matches. CDR1 MDHEN and CDR2 SYDVKM come from the germline V gene. CDR3 length: 14 residues. CDR3 in amino acids: CASRIRDSNYEQYF. The CDR3 nucleotides are TGTGCCAGCAGGATCCGGGACAGCAACTACGAGCAGTACTTC. The variable domain in full, with the rest retrieved from reference TRBV28 and TRBJ2-7, is DVKVTQSSRYLVKRTGEKVFLECVQDMDHENMFWYRQDPGLGLRLIYFSYDVKMKEKGDIPEGYSVSREKKERFSLILESASTNQTSMYLCASRIRDSNYEQYFGPGTRLTVT.

A single count supports this clone. The rearrangement links TRBV5-6 to TRBJ1-2; D possibly corresponds to TRBD1 (6 bases). V shed 5 bases and J shed 4 bases, with 12 bases lying between them. Germline V CDR1 and CDR2: SGHDT, YYEEEE. The CDR3 sequence is 13 residues long. CDR3: CASSSDRGYGYTF. CDR3 coding DNA: TGTGCCAGCAGTTCGGACAGAGGCTATGGCTACACCTTC. Variable domain in full (rest from reference TRBV5-6 and TRBJ1-2): DAGVTQSPTHLIKTRGQQVTLRCSPKSGHDTVSWYQQALGQGPQFIFQYYEEEERQRGNFPDRFSGHQFPNYSSELNVNALLLGDSALYLCASSSDRGYGYTFGSGTRLTVV.

The CDR3 spells CASSPGWAKTDTQYF. CDR3 bases: TGCGCCAGCAGTCCCGGATGGGCTAAAACAGATACGCAGTATTTT. The V call is TRBV10-1, the J call TRBJ2-3, with D uncertain. The ends were cut back, 5 bases at V and 3 bases at J, with 15 bases in the middle. The V gene's germline CDR1 is WNHNN and CDR2 SYGVQD (reference sequence). CDR3 length equals 15 residues.

The chain links TRBV19 to TRBJ1-6; D not certain. Germline V gene sequence: CDR1 LNHDA, CDR2 SQIVND (reference sequence). Trimming cost V 5 bases and J 9 bases, with 20 bases left between them. CDR3 length equals 16 residues. In nucleotides, the CDR3 is TGTGCCAGTAGTGCCAACAGTGGCCCTCTAGGTTCACCCCTCCACTTT. Encoded protein: CASSANSGPLGSPLHF.

The chain combines TRBV18 with TRBJ2-5; 10 bases match TRBD2. The DNA end is a closer match to TRBJ2-7, so the J assignment may be wrong. This CDR3 comprises 17 residues. Germline lookup yields CDR1 KGHSH and CDR2 LQKENI. Here the CDR3 reads CASSPASGLAGVDEQYF. CDR3 nucleotides: TGTGCCAGCTCACCAGCCAGTGGTCTAGCGGGAGTGGACGAGCAGTACTTC.

V usage is TRBV5-4 and J usage is TRBJ1-2; no definite D call. This CDR3 comprises 12 residues. Trimming stripped 0 bases from V and 4 bases from J, with 4 bases between. Looked up from germline, CDR1 is SGHNT and CDR2 is YYREEE (reference sequence). The CDR3 region has the DNA TGTGCCAGCAGCTTGGTATCCTATGGCTACACCTTC. It encodes CASSLVSYGYTF.

The chain recombines TRBV7-9 with TRBJ1-4; no definite D call. The CDR3 is made up of 13 amino acids. Germline CDR1 SEHNR, CDR2 FQNEAQ (reference sequence). Trimming pared 7 bases from V and 7 bases from J, leaving 13 bases between. The CDR3 protein is CASTNSKGEKLFF. The CDR3 bases are TGTGCCAGCACTAACAGCAAGGGTGAAAAACTGTTTTTT.

The genes are TRBV7-3 and TRBJ1-2; 8 nucleotides align to TRBD1. J lost 4 bases, V lost 5 bases, and 3 bases had no gene match. The CDR3 sequence is 13 residues long. Germline V lookup: CDR1 SGHTA, CDR2 FQGTGA. In DNA form, the CDR3 reads TGTGCCAGCAGCCCTACAGGGGGCTATGGCTACACCTTC. It specifies CASSPTGGYGYTF.

V gene TRBV7-2 combines with J gene TRBJ2-1, with 12 bases that match TRBD2. The CDR3 is 15 residues long. Germline CDR1 SGHTA, CDR2 FQGNSA. V was clipped by 3 bases and J by 7 bases; unmatched bases: 4. The CDR3 bases are TGTGCCAGCAGCTTTACTAGCGGGAGGCTAAATGAGCAGTTCTTC. It encodes CASSFTSGRLNEQFF.

The rearrangement links TRBV27 to TRBJ1-1; D is ambiguous. This CDR3 region has 13 residues. Germline CDR1 reads MNHEY; CDR2 reads SMNVEV (reference sequence). The germline V and J ends were trimmed by 7 bases and 1 base, with 10 bases remaining between them. For the CDR3, the DNA is TGTGCCAGCACCTTTCAGAAGAACACTGAAGCTTTCTTT. Amino acid sequence: CASTFQKNTEAFF.

CDR3 in amino acids: CASRGAGGSYEQYF. As DNA, the CDR3 is TGTGCCAGCAGGGGGGCGGGCGGCTCCTACGAGCAGTACTTC. This chain joins TRBV28 and TRBJ2-7; tentative D call: TRBD1 (6 bases). The V end lost 6 bases, the J end lost 0 bases, and 12 bases lay between the germline ends. The CDR3 has 14 amino acids. Germline V lookup: CDR1 MDHEN, CDR2 SYDVKM.

This chain connects TRBV12-2 to TRBJ1-5; the table's D call, TRBD1, was not checked against the DNA. TRBV12-2 is tagged as a pseudogene. This CDR3 is built from 14 residues. CDR3 residues: CASRLAAQGQPQHF. The CDR3 DNA sequence: TGTGCAAGTCGCTTAGCCGCCCAGGGTCAGCCCCAGCATTTT.

The sample holds one count of this clone. V gene TRBV27 combines with J gene TRBJ1-4, with TRBD1 as a possible D gene (5 bases). This CDR3 spans 15 amino acids. Trimming pared 4 bases from V and 1 base from J, leaving 10 bases between. Germline CDR1 and CDR2: MNHEY and SMNVEV (reference sequence). In DNA form, the CDR3 reads TGTGCCAGCAGTTCCACAGGTCTAACTAATGAAAAACTGTTTTTT. Encoded protein: CASSSTGLTNEKLFF.

V and J are TRBV6-5 and TRBJ1-3; TRBD1 is a possible D gene (5 bases). The CDR3 loop spans 16 amino acids. Trimming left V 0 bases short and J 1 base short, with 10 bases between. Germline CDR1 reads MNHEY; CDR2 reads SVGAGI. In nucleotides, the CDR3 is TGTGCCAGCAGTTACTCTGGACACGCGTCTGGAAACACCATATATTTT. This codes for CASSYSGHASGNTIYF.

The chain couples TRBV28 to TRBJ1-4; D perhaps matches TRBD1 (5 bases). Germline V gives CDR1 MDHEN, CDR2 SYDVKM. Trimming pared 8 bases from V and 2 bases from J, leaving 12 bases between. This CDR3 has 14 amino acids. The CDR3 here is CASVRGFTNEKLFF. The CDR3 DNA follows: TGTGCCAGCGTAAGGGGCTTCACTAATGAAAAACTGTTTTTT.

The CDR3 DNA is TGCGCCAGCAGCCAAGTGGCGCTGTTGTACAATGAGCAGTTCTTC. It specifies CASSQVALLYNEQFF. The J gene is TRBJ2-1, the V gene TRBV4-1; unclear D gene. The CDR3 consists of 15 residues. The ends were cut back, 1 base at V and 4 bases at J, with 11 bases in the middle. CDR1 is MGHRA, CDR2 YSYEKL, per germline.

The chain employs TRBV7-8 and TRBJ2-3; 12 bases match TRBD1. The CDR3 is 15 amino acids. Germline V CDR1 and CDR2: SGHVS, FQNEAQ. J was trimmed by 5 bases and V by 5 bases; bases with no gene match: 5. CDR3 sequence reads: CASSRDRGPIDTQYF. The DNA for the CDR3 is TGTGCCAGCAGCCGGGACAGGGGGCCCATAGATACGCAGTATTTT.

This chain's CDR3 is CASSILGQEFEQFF. The CDR3 DNA is TGTGCCAGTAGTATATTGGGACAAGAGTTTGAGCAGTTCTTC. The V gene is TRBV19, the J gene TRBJ2-1; D might be TRBD1 (6 bases). Looked up from germline, CDR1 is LNHDA and CDR2 is SQIVND (reference sequence). The CDR3 has 14 amino acids. V was pared by 2 bases and J by 9 bases, with 14 bases between.

This chain joins TRBV7-9 and TRBJ1-2; 7 bases line up with TRBD1. Germline values: CDR1 SEHNR, CDR2 FQNEAQ (reference sequence). CDR3 length: 14 residues. With 0 bases clipped from V and 6 bases from J, the junction kept 4 bases outside the gene matches. The CDR3: CASSLATGAHGYTF. CDR3 nucleotides: TGTGCCAGCAGCTTAGCTACAGGGGCTCATGGCTACACCTTC.

This chain links TRBV27 with TRBJ2-1; 14 nucleotides agree with TRBD2. Germline V gives CDR1 MNHEY, CDR2 SMNVEV (reference sequence). Trimming at V came to 6 bases and at J to 7 bases, leaving 5 bases not matched to a gene. This CDR3 comprises 15 residues. This chain's CDR3 is CASRSGTSGRNEQFF. The CDR3 DNA reads as TGTGCCAGCAGATCCGGGACTAGCGGGAGAAATGAGCAGTTCTTC.

The V gene is TRBV7-2, the J gene TRBJ1-1; D gene unclear. Germline V lookup: CDR1 SGHTA, CDR2 FQGNSA. The CDR3 runs 13 residues. V was trimmed by 3 bases and J by 1 base, leaving 6 bases between them. The CDR3 sequence is CASSFRENTEAFF. The CDR3, as DNA: TGTGCCAGCAGCTTCCGTGAGAACACTGAAGCTTTCTTT.

The rearrangement uses TRBV5-4 and TRBJ2-5; weak D call: TRBD2 (7 bases). The tail of the sequence fits TRBJ2-7 better, so the J call may be wrong. CDR1 and CDR2 (germline): SGHNT, YYREEE (reference sequence). CDR3 length equals 16 residues. The CDR3 DNA sequence: TGTGCCAGCAGCTTGGCCGGACTAGAGGGGGTGTACGAGCAGTACTTC. It encodes CASSLAGLEGVYEQYF.